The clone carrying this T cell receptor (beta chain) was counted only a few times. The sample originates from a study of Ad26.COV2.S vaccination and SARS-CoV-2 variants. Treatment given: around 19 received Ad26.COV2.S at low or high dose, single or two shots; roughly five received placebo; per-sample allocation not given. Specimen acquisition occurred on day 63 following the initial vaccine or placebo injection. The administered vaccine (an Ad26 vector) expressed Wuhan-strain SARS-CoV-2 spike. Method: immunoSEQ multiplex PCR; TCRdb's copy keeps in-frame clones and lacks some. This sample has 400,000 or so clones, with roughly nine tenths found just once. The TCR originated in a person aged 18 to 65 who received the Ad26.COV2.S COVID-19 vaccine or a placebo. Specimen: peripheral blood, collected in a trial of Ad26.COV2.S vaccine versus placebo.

The DNA for the CDR3 is TGCGCCAGCAGCACCGGACAGGGAAACGGTTCACCCCTCCACTTT. It codes for CASSTGQGNGSPLHF. The rearrangement uses TRBV10-1 and TRBJ1-6, with 8 bases matching TRBD1. The junction had 10 bases not matched to a gene; V was cut back by 6 bases and J by 9 bases. This CDR3 is built from 15 residues. Germline CDR1 and CDR2: WNHNN and SYGVQD (reference sequence).